Listed below are T cell receptor beta chains from one sample, sequenced in a study of T cells in Graves' hyperthyroidism and ophthalmopathy. TCRdb re-called the multiplex PCR reads with MiXCR, one entry per CDR3 protein. The sample includes fewer than 600,000 distinct CDR3 sequences, roughly 14% seen only once; the top ten take less than 20%. What was sequenced was blood. Receptors were obtained from a woman between 18 and 30 years old with Graves' hyperthyroidism. Both conserved end residues are part of each CDR3. D genes are given only for firm matches. The listing skips clone size in some rows; elsewhere it reads once, few, many or a size class.

V gene: TRBV18; D gene: NA; clone size: many; J gene: TRBJ1-3; CDR3 DNA: TGTGCCAGCTCACGAAAACAGGGTCCTGGAAACACCATATATTTT; CDR3 protein: CASSRKQGPGNTIYF
V gene: TRBV2; D gene: NA; clone size: few; J gene: TRBJ2-7; CDR3 DNA: TGTGCCAGCAGAAAGACAGGTTCCTACGAGCAGTACTTC; CDR3 protein: CASRKTGSYEQYF
V gene: TRBV29-1; D gene: NA; clone size: many; J gene: TRBJ1-2; CDR3 DNA: TGCAGCGTTGAAGATCCGCAGATCTATGGCTACACCTTC; CDR3 protein: CSVEDPQIYGYTF
V gene: TRBV7-9; D gene: NA; clone size: many; J gene: TRBJ1-1; CDR3 DNA: TGTGCCAGCAGCATCTGGCAGGGGAACACTGAAGCTTTCTTT; CDR3 protein: CASSIWQGNTEAFF
V gene: TRBV30; D gene: NA; clone size: few; J gene: TRBJ1-1; CDR3 DNA: TGTGCCCGTAACAGTGAGGCGGCGGACACTGAAGCTTTCTTT; CDR3 protein: CARNSEAADTEAFF
V gene: TRBV6-1; D gene: NA; clone size: many; J gene: TRBJ2-2; CDR3 DNA: TGTGCCAGCGTTCTTGGTGTTTCGGGGGAGCTGTTTTTT; CDR3 protein: CASVLGVSGELFF
V gene: TRBV12-3/TRBV12-4; D gene: NA; clone size: many; J gene: TRBJ2-7; CDR3 DNA: TGTGCCAGCAGATCCCTCGGGTACGAGCAGTACTTC; CDR3 protein: CASRSLGYEQYF
V gene: TRBV6-1; D gene: TRBD2; clone size: many; J gene: TRBJ2-3; CDR3 DNA: TGTGCCAGCCAGGGACTAGTTTCAAGCGATACGCAGTATTTT; CDR3 protein: CASQGLVSSDTQYF
V gene: TRBV7-2; D gene: NA; clone size: few; J gene: TRBJ1-6; CDR3 DNA: TGTGCCAGCAGCCGAGGGGGGGTGGATTCACCCCTCCACTTT; CDR3 protein: CASSRGGVDSPLHF
V gene: TRBV7-9; D gene: NA; clone size: NA; J gene: TRBJ2-1; CDR3 DNA: TGTGCCAGCAGCCACCTGGTCGGAGACAATGAGCAGTTCTTC; CDR3 protein: CASSHLVGDNEQFF
V gene: TRBV2; D gene: NA; clone size: many; J gene: TRBJ2-7; CDR3 DNA: TGTGCCAGCATTTTGTCTTTCCGCGACTACGAGCAGTACTTC; CDR3 protein: CASILSFRDYEQYF
V gene: TRBV6-1; D gene: TRBD1; clone size: many; J gene: TRBJ1-6; CDR3 DNA: TGTGCCAGCAGTGAAGCCCCGGGACAGGGTGGAAGATCACCCCTCCACTTT; CDR3 protein: CASSEAPGQGGRSPLHF
V gene: TRBV6-2/TRBV6-3; D gene: NA; clone size: many; J gene: TRBJ2-1; CDR3 DNA: TGTGCCAGCAGTTACTCGAGCGGAGGCTACAATGAGCAGTTCTTC; CDR3 protein: CASSYSSGGYNEQFF
V gene: TRBV20-1; D gene: NA; clone size: NA; J gene: TRBJ2-1; CDR3 DNA: TGCAGTGCTAGAGGAGGGATAGAGCAGTTCTTC; CDR3 protein: CSARGGIEQFF
V gene: TRBV5-1; D gene: TRBD1; clone size: many; J gene: TRBJ1-1; CDR3 DNA: TGCGCCAGCACCAAAACCGGGACAGTTGAAGCTTTCTTT; CDR3 protein: CASTKTGTVEAFF
V gene: TRBV6-1; D gene: NA; clone size: few; J gene: TRBJ1-2; CDR3 DNA: TGTGCCAGCTCTGGGGGGATATACTATGGCTACACCTTC; CDR3 protein: CASSGGIYYGYTF
V gene: TRBV18; D gene: TRBD2; clone size: many; J gene: TRBJ2-1; CDR3 DNA: TGTGCCAGCTCAGAAGTAGCGGGGGGACACAATGAGCAGTTCTTC; CDR3 protein: CASSEVAGGHNEQFF
V gene: TRBV5-1; D gene: TRBD1; clone size: NA; J gene: TRBJ1-5; CDR3 DNA: TGCGCCAGCAGCACCGGACAGGGTGGTCAGCCCCAGCATTTT; CDR3 protein: CASSTGQGGQPQHF
V gene: TRBV20-1; D gene: TRBD1; clone size: NA; J gene: TRBJ2-7; CDR3 DNA: TGCAGTGCTAGAGATCACAGGGGCTCCTACGAGCAGTACTTC; CDR3 protein: CSARDHRGSYEQYF
V gene: TRBV20-1; D gene: NA; clone size: many; J gene: TRBJ1-4; CDR3 DNA: TGCAGTGCTAGTCTTCAGGAGTCTAATGAAAAACTGTTTTTT; CDR3 protein: CSASLQESNEKLFF
V gene: TRBV6-2/TRBV6-3; D gene: NA; clone size: few; J gene: TRBJ2-1; CDR3 DNA: TGTGCCAGCAGTTACGGCAGGTACAATGAGCAGTTCTTC; CDR3 protein: CASSYGRYNEQFF
V gene: TRBV7-3; D gene: NA; clone size: many; J gene: TRBJ1-2; CDR3 DNA: TGTGCCAGCAGCTTAACCGGTGATTCAAGTGGCTACACCTTC; CDR3 protein: CASSLTGDSSGYTF
V gene: TRBV5-1; D gene: TRBD1; clone size: NA; J gene: TRBJ2-2; CDR3 DNA: TGCGCCAGCAGGGCCGGGACAGGGGACACCGGGGAGCTGTTTTTT; CDR3 protein: CASRAGTGDTGELFF
V gene: TRBV27; D gene: TRBD1; clone size: many; J gene: TRBJ2-1; CDR3 DNA: TGTGCCAGCAGTGGCGGACAGGTCTTCTCCTACAATGAGCAGTTCTTC; CDR3 protein: CASSGGQVFSYNEQFF
V gene: TRBV11-2; D gene: TRBD2; clone size: many; J gene: TRBJ2-3; CDR3 DNA: TGTGCCAGCCGGGGGGTCGACGGCACAGATACGCAGTATTTT; CDR3 protein: CASRGVDGTDTQYF
V gene: TRBV12-3/TRBV12-4; D gene: TRBD1; clone size: few; J gene: TRBJ2-3; CDR3 DNA: TGTGCCAGCAGGGGACAGGGAAGTCAGCCCCAGTATTTT; CDR3 protein: CASRGQGSQPQYF
V gene: TRBV12-3/TRBV12-4; D gene: TRBD2; clone size: few; J gene: TRBJ2-3; CDR3 DNA: TGTGCCAGCAGTTTATCGGTGTGGGCGGGACTACCAGACACAGATACGCAGTATTTT; CDR3 protein: CASSLSVWAGLPDTDTQYF
V gene: TRBV18; D gene: TRBD1; clone size: many; J gene: TRBJ1-2; CDR3 DNA: TGTGCCAGCTTAAGCAACAGGGGGAGCAATGGCTACACCTTC; CDR3 protein: CASLSNRGSNGYTF
V gene: TRBV20-1; D gene: TRBD1; clone size: many; J gene: TRBJ1-2; CDR3 DNA: TGCAGTGCCCGGGACAGCCAAAACTATGGCTACACCTTC; CDR3 protein: CSARDSQNYGYTF
V gene: TRBV7-6; D gene: TRBD2; clone size: NA; J gene: TRBJ2-3; CDR3 DNA: TGTGCCAGCAGCGTCTGGACTAGCGGGAGCACAGATACGCAGTATTTT; CDR3 protein: CASSVWTSGSTDTQYF
V gene: TRBV7-9; D gene: NA; clone size: many; J gene: TRBJ2-2; CDR3 DNA: TGTGCCAGCAGCTTACAGCCCGGACCTAACACCGGGGAGCTGTTTTTT; CDR3 protein: CASSLQPGPNTGELFF
V gene: TRBV19; D gene: TRBD1; clone size: many; J gene: TRBJ1-6; CDR3 DNA: TGTGCCAGTAGTATAGGCCGGGACAGGGTCCGGACACCCCTCCACTTT; CDR3 protein: CASSIGRDRVRTPLHF
V gene: TRBV5-1; D gene: TRBD1; clone size: few; J gene: TRBJ1-1; CDR3 DNA: TGCGCCAGCAGCTTCGGGACAGACTTCACTGAAGCTTTCTTT; CDR3 protein: CASSFGTDFTEAFF